This note documents a single T cell receptor (beta chain) sequence. These data are taken from a study of OX40 agonist ivuxolimab in advanced cancers. Trimming stripped 2 bases from V and 8 bases from J, with 16 bases between. Germline CDR1 SGHTA, CDR2 FQGNSA. The CDR3 consists of 15 residues. Sequenced by immunoSEQ multiplex PCR; TCRdb stores in-frame clones only, minus some. The sample includes roughly 58,000 clones, approximately 80% seen only once; the top ten take roughly 6.3%. The sequencing here drew on CD4+ or CD8+ T cells sorted from blood, taken in a trial of the OX40 agonist ivuxolimab. V usage is TRBV7-2 and J usage is TRBJ2-1; perhaps D is TRBD1 or TRBD2 (6 bases each). The receptor was isolated from an adult with an advanced solid tumor such as melanoma, head and neck, liver or kidney cancer. For the CDR3, the DNA is TGTGCCAGCAGCTTAACCGCCACGGAGGGGGATGAGCAGTTCTTC. Amino acids: CASSLTATEGDEQFF.